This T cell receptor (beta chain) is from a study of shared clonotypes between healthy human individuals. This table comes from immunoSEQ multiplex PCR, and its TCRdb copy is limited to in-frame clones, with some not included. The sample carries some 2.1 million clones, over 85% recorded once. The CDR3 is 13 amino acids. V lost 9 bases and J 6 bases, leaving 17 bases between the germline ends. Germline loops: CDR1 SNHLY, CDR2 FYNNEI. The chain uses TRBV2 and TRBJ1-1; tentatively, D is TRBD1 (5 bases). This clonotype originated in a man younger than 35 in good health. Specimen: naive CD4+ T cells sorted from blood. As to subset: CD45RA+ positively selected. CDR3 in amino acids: CARGHGIRSEAFF. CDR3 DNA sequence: TGTGCCAGGGGGCACGGGATTAGGTCTGAAGCTTTCTTT.